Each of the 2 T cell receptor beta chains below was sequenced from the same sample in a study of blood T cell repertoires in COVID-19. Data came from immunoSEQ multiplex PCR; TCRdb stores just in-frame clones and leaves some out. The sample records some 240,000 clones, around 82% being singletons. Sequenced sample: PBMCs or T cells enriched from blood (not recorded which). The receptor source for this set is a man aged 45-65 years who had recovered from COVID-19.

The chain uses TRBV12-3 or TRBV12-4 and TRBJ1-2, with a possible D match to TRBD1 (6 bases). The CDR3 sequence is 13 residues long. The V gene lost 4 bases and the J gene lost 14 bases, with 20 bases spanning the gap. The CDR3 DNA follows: TGTGCCAGCAGTTACCCCCTCCAGGGGCGACGTACCTTC. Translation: CASSYPLQGRRTF.

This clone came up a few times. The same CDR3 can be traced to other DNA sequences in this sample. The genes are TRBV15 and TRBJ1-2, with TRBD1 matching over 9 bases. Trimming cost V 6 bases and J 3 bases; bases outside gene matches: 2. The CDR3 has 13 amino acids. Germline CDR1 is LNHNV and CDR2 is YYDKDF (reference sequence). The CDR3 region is CATSRDRDYGYTF. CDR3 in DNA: TGTGCCACCAGTAGGGACAGGGACTATGGCTACACCTTC.